Listed below are T cell receptor beta chains from one sample, sequenced in a study of spatial heterogeneity in lung cancer. TCRdb re-analysed the 5' RACE reads in MiXCR, keeping a single row per CDR3 protein. The profile shows 40,000 to 45,000 distinct CDR3 sequences, approximately 6.5% of them singletons. The specimen comprised PBMCs, sampled at surgery. These receptors were obtained from a female donor with early-stage non-small cell lung cancer. Both conserved end residues are part of each CDR3. Fields, in order: J gene, V gene, clone size, D gene, CDR3 DNA, CDR3 protein. A D gene is named only where the DNA matches it firmly. Rows may omit the clone size; those that give it use once, few, many or a size class.

TRBJ1-5,TRBV15,-,-,TGTGCCACCAGCAGAGAATCTCTCGGGCAGGACCGCGCGGGAGTACAGCCCCAGCATTTT,CATSRESLGQDRAGVQPQHF
TRBJ1-1,TRBV20-1,many,-,TGCAGTGCTGAGGCCGAGCTGAACACTGAAGCTTTCTTT,CSAEAELNTEAFF
TRBJ2-3,TRBV10-3,many,-,TGTGCCATCAGTGACTTGGATACGCAGTATTTT,CAISDLDTQYF
TRBJ2-2,TRBV4-2,many,TRBD2,TGTGCCAGCAGCCAAGGTCTCGGGGAGGGCACCGGGGAGCTGTTTTTT,CASSQGLGEGTGELFF
TRBJ1-4,TRBV29-1,many,-,TGCAGCGTTGGGGTGAGGACCCGTGGACAGCTATTCGAAAAACTGTTTTTT,CSVGVRTRGQLFEKLFF
TRBJ2-7,TRBV20-1,-,-,TGCAGTGCTCCAGGACACCTCTACGAGCAGTACTTC,CSAPGHLYEQYF
TRBJ1-1,TRBV5-6,many,-,TGTGCCAGCAGCTTGGAACCGTCAGGGAACACTGAAGCTTTCTTT,CASSLEPSGNTEAFF
TRBJ2-2,TRBV29-1,many,-,TGCAGCGTACTAATAAGGGGGGCCGGGGAGCTGTTTTTT,CSVLIRGAGELFF
TRBJ2-7,TRBV7-9,many,-,TGTGCCAGCAGCTTAGTTGGGAGCGAGCAGTACTTC,CASSLVGSEQYF
TRBJ1-1,TRBV6-5,many,TRBD1,TGTGCCAGCAGTTACTATGTCAGGGGGCTCACTGAAGCTTTCTTT,CASSYYVRGLTEAFF
TRBJ2-2,TRBV18,-,-,TGTGCCAGCTCAGCAGATGGGGGGCGCCACACCGGGGAGCTGTTTTTT,CASSADGGRHTGELFF
TRBJ2-1,TRBV7-2,many,-,TGTGCCAGCAGCGCGGGACCCAATGAGCAGTTCTTC,CASSAGPNEQFF
TRBJ1-1,TRBV7-6,few,TRBD1,TGTGCCAGCAGCTTCCAGACAGGGGAGGTCACTGAAGCTTTCTTT,CASSFQTGEVTEAFF
TRBJ1-2,TRBV11-2,-,-,TGTGCCAGCAGCTTAAGCCCCTTGGTGAACTATGGCTACACCTTC,CASSLSPLVNYGYTF
TRBJ1-1,TRBV20-1,few,-,TGCAGTGCTAGAGGGGGAGCGGATGAAGCTTTCTTT,CSARGGADEAFF
TRBJ1-1,TRBV7-8,many,-,TGTGCCAGCAGCTTTACAGTGAACACTGAAGCTTTCTTT,CASSFTVNTEAFF
TRBJ2-1,TRBV20-1,many,TRBD1,TGCAGTGCCGGACAGGGAGTGATGTACAATGAGCAGTTCTTC,CSAGQGVMYNEQFF
TRBJ2-3,TRBV11-3,-,-,TGTGCCAGCAGCACCAGAGGGGGAGATACGCAGTATTTT,CASSTRGGDTQYF
TRBJ2-1,TRBV19,many,-,TGTGCCAGTAGTCCCACGTCCTACAATGAGCAGTTCTTC,CASSPTSYNEQFF
TRBJ1-5,TRBV10-3,many,-,TGTGCCATCAGTGACAGGAGGGACAACAATCAGCCCCAGCATTTT,CAISDRRDNNQPQHF
TRBJ2-5,TRBV18,many,-,TGTGCCAGCTCCGACCAGTATGTAGAGACCCAGTACTTC,CASSDQYVETQYF
TRBJ2-1,TRBV20-1,-,-,TGCAGTGCTAGAGACCTAGGAGGGGTTAATGAGCAGTTCTTC,CSARDLGGVNEQFF
TRBJ2-5,TRBV20-1,-,TRBD2,TGCAGTGCGCTTCCCCCTCACCGGAGCGGGGGGCCTCAAGAGACCCAGTACTTC,CSALPPHRSGGPQETQYF
TRBJ2-3,TRBV3-1,-,-,TGTGCCAGCAGCCAAGCCCCCGAAGGCACAGATACGCAGTATTTT,CASSQAPEGTDTQYF
TRBJ1-2,TRBV11-2,many,-,TGTGCCAGCAGCTTAGACAGGGTTGATGGCTACACCTTC,CASSLDRVDGYTF
TRBJ2-7,TRBV12-3/TRBV12-4,many,-,TGTGCCAGTTCGACAGGGAGGCTCTCCGAGCAGTACTTC,CASSTGRLSEQYF
TRBJ1-6,TRBV6-2/TRBV6-3,many,TRBD1,TGTGCCAGCAGTTCCTACGACAGGGAACATTCACCCCTCCACTTT,CASSSYDREHSPLHF
TRBJ2-3,TRBV4-3,many,-,TGCGCCAGCAGCCGAAACGCCTTTCTGGGAGATACGCAGTATTTT,CASSRNAFLGDTQYF
TRBJ2-5,TRBV11-2,many,TRBD2,TGTGCCAGCAGCTCCCCCCTTCGACTAGCGGAGTACCAAGAGACCCAGTACTTC,CASSSPLRLAEYQETQYF
TRBJ1-4,TRBV5-1,few,-,TGCGCCAGCAGCTTGGGGGTGGAAGAAAAACTGTTTTTT,CASSLGVEEKLFF
TRBJ1-2,TRBV10-3,many,-,TGTGCCATCAGTGAGTCGGTTCTCAGGCGCACTAACTATGGCTACACCTTC,CAISESVLRRTNYGYTF
TRBJ2-1,TRBV6-6,many,-,TGTGCCAGCACTCCGCTCTCCAGGGCCGCTGAGCAGTTCTTC,CASTPLSRAAEQFF
TRBJ2-7,TRBV27,many,-,TGTGCCAGCAGTCCCCGGGACACCTACTACGAGCAGTACTTC,CASSPRDTYYEQYF
TRBJ2-1,TRBV10-3,-,-,TGTGCCATCAGTGGGACGGGACCTACCTACAATGAGCAGTTCTTC,CAISGTGPTYNEQFF
TRBJ1-1,TRBV6-5,few,-,TGTGCCAGCGTCAAATCAGGACGGGCGAACACTGAAGCTTTCTTT,CASVKSGRANTEAFF
TRBJ1-2,TRBV2,-,-,TGTGCCAGCAGCGATGACCGCTATGGCTACACCTTC,CASSDDRYGYTF
TRBJ1-2,TRBV4-3,few,-,TGCGCCAGCAGCCCGGGTCGTACTAACTATGGCTACACCTTC,CASSPGRTNYGYTF
TRBJ2-3,TRBV9,many,-,TGTGCCAGCTCCGGGAGCAGCACAGATACGCAGTATTTT,CASSGSSTDTQYF
TRBJ2-5,TRBV20-1,-,TRBD2,TGCAGTGCTAGAGGAGGGGCGGGGGGACACCAAGAGACCCAGTACTTC,CSARGGAGGHQETQYF
TRBJ2-1,TRBV6-2/TRBV6-3,-,-,TGTGCCAGCAGTTCGCCCCTAGTAAGCGCCTCTATGGAGCAGTTCTTC,CASSSPLVSASMEQFF
TRBJ1-4,TRBV7-2,-,-,TGTGCCAGCAGCTTAGACAAGGCAACTAATGAAAAACTGTTTTTT,CASSLDKATNEKLFF